The source of this T cell receptor (beta chain) is a study of T cell responses to AZD1222 COVID-19 vaccine. Study-level background: The analysis combined second doses at about 4 or about 12 weeks.

Clones were read by immunoSEQ multiplex PCR, and TCRdb kept only the in-frame ones, dropping some. The sample lists about 140,000 clones, about 91% seen once, with 4.7% in the top ten. This clone was picked up one time. Its antigen is undetermined. Study outcomes and limitations: Spike-specific TCR breadth and depth rose after two AZD1222 doses.

Trimming removed 2 bases from V and 3 bases from J; junction bases left unmatched: 5. This CDR3 region has 15 residues. Germline CDR1 reads SGHRS; CDR2 reads YFSETQ. This specimen was peripheral blood, taken on day 0 of AZD1222 vaccination. The chain is built from TRBV5-1 and TRBJ2-5; 9 positions agree with TRBD1. The TCR originated in an adult in good health. The CDR3 loop is CASSLGGQGEETQYF. For the CDR3, the DNA is TGCGCCAGCAGCTTAGGGGGACAGGGCGAAGAGACCCAGTACTTC.